The clone carrying this TCR beta chain was recorded at least ten times. The antigen is not known. Germline CDR1 reads LGHNA; CDR2 reads YSLEER. The CDR3 has 16 residues. V was clipped by 4 bases and J by 4 bases; unmatched bases: 11. This entry belongs to a study of T-cell reconstitution after alpha-beta-depleted transplantation in children. Findings and limits, study-wide: Newly made T cells mostly supplied T-cell counts and diversity one year after transplant. Expanded graft clones, several hundred of them, were reportedly the source of alpha-beta T cells about two months after transplant. Recipient T cells and thymic progenitors that survived were the source of the high TCRbeta diversity seen at day 60 in some patients.

Unique molecular identifiers were incorporated when the TCRbeta library was constructed. TCRdb used MiXCR to reprocess the PCR reads, holding one entry per CDR3 protein. The data hold 490,000 or so distinct CDR3 sequences, with roughly a tenth observed a single time. The origin of this receptor is a child aged 2 to 10 with inherited bone marrow failure, due to receive a stem cell transplant. The rearrangement uses TRBV4-3 and TRBJ2-7; TRBD1 matches at 9 bases. Source: PBMCs, taken before TCRalphabeta/CD19-depleted stem cell transplant. The CDR3 sequence: CASSPSVADRGYEQYF. The CDR3 nucleotides read TGCGCCAGCAGCCCCTCGGTAGCGGACAGGGGTTACGAGCAGTACTTC.